This T cell receptor (beta chain) is drawn from a study of identical twins (TCRdb year 2016). Notes on the research overall: The study deep-sequenced TCR alpha and beta repertoires from monozygotic twins, unrelated adults of various ages and cord blood to test whether fetal clonotypes persist. To rule out contamination, the twin experiments were replicated at different times with different library preparation protocols. The investigation overall reported the following: Invariant T cells such as MAIT and iNKT could partly confound zero-insertion analyses, although diverse VJ usage argued against such confounding for most clonotypes. Abundant cord blood beta clonotypes carried fewer insertions; young adult naive repertoires showed a weaker similar trend, while memory repertoires showed none. Compared with coincidental sharing between unrelated individuals, an excess of low generation-probability sequences was observed among out-of-frame TCR alpha sequences shared between twins. Excess twin sharing in beta out-of-frame sequences was weaker because fewer shared sequences lowered the signal-to-noise ratio. Because the same donors could not be followed over many years, conclusions were based on cross-sectional statistical analysis. Recombination models systematically underestimated out-of-frame TCR alpha sharing in monozygotic twins but agreed with sharing between unrelated individuals.

Every donor was a healthy Caucasian. The twin cohort consisted of three pairs of female monozygotic twins, all aged roughly 18 to 30 years. The RNA used for TCR libraries was isolated from peripheral blood mononuclear cells. Library preparation was by 5' RACE. The instrument was an Illumina HiSeq 2000. A universal primer binding site was introduced by template switching, and a unique molecular identifier was present in the final cDNA, enabling accurate counting of TCR cDNA molecules. Specific primers in the conserved constant-segment region were used to synthesize first-strand cDNA for TCR alpha and beta chains. Each cDNA library was double barcoded, with a SMART-Mk sample barcode plus Illumina barcodes, to control for contamination. Two successive PCR steps introduced TruSeq adapter sequences along with Illumina sample barcodes. TCR alpha and beta cDNA libraries were sequenced on the Illumina HiSeq platform with custom primers. Processing in the source paper ran as follows. MiGEC processed the raw reads to extract unique molecular identifiers, while MiXCR was used to determine the CDR3 positions. Recombination models were inferred per individual with the repgenHMM and IGoR tools using an EM algorithm. The tcR package in R was used for shared clonotype analysis, with sharing normalized by the product of cloneset sizes. To study raw recombination free of thymic and clonal selection effects, out-of-frame nonproductive sequences were analyzed. TCRdb ran its own pipeline on the public reads, namely fastp trimming at Q25 and MiXCR clone calling, and kept in-frame beta chains. Every CDR3 protein is listed once, alongside the most common genes and DNA of its rows. It is TCRdb's table, rather than the study itself, that gives the V and J calls and clone size. This sample is represented by approximately 700,000 distinct CDR3 sequences; about 20% of them were singletons. Together, the top ten hold roughly 13% of the sample.

About this clonotype: The antigen it recognizes is unknown. No much larger clone is present one base from it, and per-base qualities are unavailable.

V is trimmed back by 4 bases and J by 5 bases, and the junction contains 8 bases that no gene match accounts for. Via the germline V gene (reference sequence), CDR1 is DFQATT and CDR2 SNEGSKA. The CDR3 numbers 15 residues from cysteine through phenylalanine. This entry keeps only the CDR3 DNA: 45 bases, framed from base 1. Separately, the same data were catalogued under a study of T cells expressing NK-cell markers. That second report states: Roughly 8 donors provided sorted CD3+CD56+NKG2C+, CD3+CD56+NKG2C- and CD3+CD56-NKG2C+ T-cell subsets, whose TCR beta-chain repertoires were profiled. Of the eight sequenced donors, seven were found to be HCMV-seropositive and one was found to be HCMV-seronegative. To restrict sorting to alphabetaTCR-expressing T cells, an anti-gammadeltaTCR antibody was added in several experiments. In about 6 donors, the dominant CD3+CD56+NKG2C+ clonotypes were found to rank among the top 10 CD8+ clonotypes and to make up about 1.0-8% of CD8+ T cells. Those dominant clonotypes were again the most abundant among CD3+CD56-NKG2C+ cells in four donors, at about 25-60.1%. Whether the expanded NKG2C-expressing T cell clones were specific for HCMV antigens remained unclear. Randomly selected healthy volunteers, three men and five women, were used as the eight sequenced donors. To determine HCMV serostatus, a commercial ELISA kit was used to detect HCMV-specific IgG in serum. For more than five donors, bulk peripheral blood T-cell repertoires were also sequenced from unsorted PBMC. MIGEC was used to demultiplex reads and group the reads by UMI, and MiTCR was used to assemble and quantify clonotypes. To exclude erroneous sequences, only TCR cDNA sequences supported by at least two reads were retained. Downstream repertoire analysis used the tcR package, and clonotypes were matched across fractions by CDR3 nucleotide sequence plus V segment. Antigen specificity was annotated against VDJdb with VDJmatch, allowing one amino acid substitution in CDR3.

Sequenced: PBMCs. Recombination connected TRBV20-1 to TRBJ2-3, and 11 bases in between align with TRBD2. This clonotype was sampled from a woman aged 18-29 years in good health. The base sequence is TGCAGTGCTAACAGACTAGCGGGGTATGAAGATACGCAGTATTTT. Its protein product is CSANRLAGYEDTQYF.